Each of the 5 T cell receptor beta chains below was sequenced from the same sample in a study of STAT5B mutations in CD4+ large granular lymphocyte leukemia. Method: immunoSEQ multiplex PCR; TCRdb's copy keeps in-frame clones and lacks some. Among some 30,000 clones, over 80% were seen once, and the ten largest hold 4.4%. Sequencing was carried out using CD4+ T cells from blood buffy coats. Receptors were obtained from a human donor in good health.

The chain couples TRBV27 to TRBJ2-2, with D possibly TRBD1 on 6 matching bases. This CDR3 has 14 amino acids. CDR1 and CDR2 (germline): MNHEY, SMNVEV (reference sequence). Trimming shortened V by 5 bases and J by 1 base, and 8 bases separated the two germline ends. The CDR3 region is CASSRTVNTGELFF. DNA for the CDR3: TGTGCCAGCAGTCGGACAGTGAACACCGGGGAGCTGTTTTTT.

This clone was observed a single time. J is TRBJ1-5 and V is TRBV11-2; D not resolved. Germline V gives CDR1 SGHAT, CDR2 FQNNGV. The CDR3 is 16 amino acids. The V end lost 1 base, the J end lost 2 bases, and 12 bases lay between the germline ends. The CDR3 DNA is TGTGCCAGCAGCTTAGGTTCAAGATCGGGCAATCAGCCCCAGCATTTT. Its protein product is CASSLGSRSGNQPQHF.

As DNA, the CDR3 is TGTGCCAGCAACAGGGGGGCTCACGAGCAGTACTTC. This gives the protein CASNRGAHEQYF. This sequence joins TRBV28 and TRBJ2-7; 8 nucleotides line up with TRBD1. This CDR3 is built from 12 residues. V dropped 7 bases and J dropped 5; count of bases not matched to a gene: 4. CDR1 is MDHEN, CDR2 SYDVKM, per germline. The full variable domain, its missing parts supplied by reference TRBV28 and TRBJ2-7, is DVKVTQSSRYLVKRTGEKVFLECVQDMDHENMFWYRQDPGLGLRLIYFSYDVKMKEKGDIPEGYSVSREKKERFSLILESASTNQTSMYLCASNRGAHEQYFGPGTRLTVT.

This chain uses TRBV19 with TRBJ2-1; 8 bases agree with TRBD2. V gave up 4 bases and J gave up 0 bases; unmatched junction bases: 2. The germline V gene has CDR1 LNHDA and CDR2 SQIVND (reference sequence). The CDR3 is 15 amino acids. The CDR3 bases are TGTGCCAGTAGTAGACTAGCGAGCTCCTACAATGAGCAGTTCTTC. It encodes CASSRLASSYNEQFF.

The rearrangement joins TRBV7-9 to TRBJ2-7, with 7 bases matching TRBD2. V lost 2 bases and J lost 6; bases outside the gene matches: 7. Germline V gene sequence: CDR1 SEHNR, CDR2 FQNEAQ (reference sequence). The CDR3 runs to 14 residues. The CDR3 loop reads CASSLIVTGGEQYF. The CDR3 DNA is TGTGCCAGCAGCTTAATCGTAACGGGAGGCGAGCAGTACTTC.